This T cell receptor beta chain emerged from a study of T cell responses to AZD1222 COVID-19 vaccine. The protocol was immunoSEQ multiplex PCR, while the TCRdb copy is restricted to in-frame clones and leaves out a portion. The table lists about 140,000 clones, 91% of them singletons. Germline lookup yields CDR1 MNHNS and CDR2 SASEGT. The CDR3 has 13 amino acids. The V gene lost 2 bases and the J gene lost 4 bases, with 6 bases spanning the gap. The genes are TRBV6-1 and TRBJ1-5; D call uncertain. This receptor was obtained from an adult who received the MenACWY meningococcal vaccine as a control. Sample: peripheral blood, taken 28 days after the second dose of the MenACWY control vaccine. CDR3: CASSEKGNQPQHF. CDR3 nucleotide sequence: TGTGCCAGCAGTGAAAAGGGAAATCAGCCCCAGCATTTT.